This T cell receptor beta chain was captured by sequencing in a study of shared clonotypes between healthy human individuals. Authors' analysis steps: ImmunoSEQ only sent back junction sequences with no quality scores, so filtering was done differently. Using immunoSEQ multiplex PCR, the repertoire was profiled, and TCRdb retains in-frame clones only, with some absent. That table is the source of V, J and clone size, and D and trimming were worked out from the DNA. The profile shows roughly 700,000 clones, about 90% of them singletons. Together with CD45RO+ cells, CCR7-negative CD45RA+ TemRA cells were included in CD8 memory. About this clone: The antigen is unknown.

CDR1 is SGDLS and CDR2 is YYNGEE in the germline V gene. There are 15 residues in the CDR3. V gave up 0 bases and J gave up 0 bases, with 8 bases separating them. Points from the study as a whole: A limitation of the genetic and exposure-history diversity represented arose from few donors. As a rule, naive subsets had a larger estimated richness than memory subsets.

This receptor was taken from a man aged 18 to 29 in good health. Some clones in this sample may be carry-over from other donors' samples. This chain connects TRBV9 to TRBJ2-3; no clear D gene. The sequenced material came from memory CD8+ T cells from PBMCs. Specified subset: CD45RO+ cells pooled with CCR7-negative TemRA cells. For the CDR3, the DNA is TGTGCCAGCAGCGTAGGAGCTAGTAGCACAGATACGCAGTATTTT. This translates into CASSVGASSTDTQYF.